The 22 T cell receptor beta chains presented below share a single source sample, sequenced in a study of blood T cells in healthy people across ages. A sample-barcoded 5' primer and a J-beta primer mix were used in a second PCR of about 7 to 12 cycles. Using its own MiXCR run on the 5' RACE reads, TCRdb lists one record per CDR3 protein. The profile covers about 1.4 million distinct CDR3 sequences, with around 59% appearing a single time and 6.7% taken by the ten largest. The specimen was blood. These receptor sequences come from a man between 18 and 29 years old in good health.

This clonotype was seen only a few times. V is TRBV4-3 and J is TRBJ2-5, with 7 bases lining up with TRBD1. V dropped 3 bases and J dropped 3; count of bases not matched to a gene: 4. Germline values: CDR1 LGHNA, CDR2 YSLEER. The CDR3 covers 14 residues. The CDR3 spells CASSQGGQEETQYF. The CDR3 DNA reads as TGCGCCAGCAGCCAGGGCGGACAGGAAGAGACCCAGTACTTC.

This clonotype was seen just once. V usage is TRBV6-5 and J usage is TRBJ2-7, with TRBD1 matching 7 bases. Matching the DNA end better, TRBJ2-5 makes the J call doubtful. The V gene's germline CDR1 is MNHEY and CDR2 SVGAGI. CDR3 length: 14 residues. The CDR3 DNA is TGTGCCAGCAGTCCCTCGACAGGGATGGAGACCCAGTACTTC. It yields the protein CASSPSTGMETQYF.

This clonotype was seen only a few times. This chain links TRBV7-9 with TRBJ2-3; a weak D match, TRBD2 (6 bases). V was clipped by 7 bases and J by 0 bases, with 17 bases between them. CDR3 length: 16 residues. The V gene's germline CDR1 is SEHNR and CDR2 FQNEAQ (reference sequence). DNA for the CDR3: TGTGCCAGCAACGACGTTACTAGCCCTAGCACAGATACGCAGTATTTT. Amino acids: CASNDVTSPSTDTQYF.

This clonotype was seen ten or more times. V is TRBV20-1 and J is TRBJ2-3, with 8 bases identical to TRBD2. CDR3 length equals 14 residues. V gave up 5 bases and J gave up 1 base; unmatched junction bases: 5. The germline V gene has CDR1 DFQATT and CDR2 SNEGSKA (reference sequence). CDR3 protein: CSASTSGRTDTQYF. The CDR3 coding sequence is TGCAGTGCTTCTACTAGCGGACGCACAGATACGCAGTATTTT.

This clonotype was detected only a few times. The CDR3, as DNA: TGTGCCAGCAGTGAATATGGGACAACTAACTATGGCTACACCTTC. Translating it yields CASSEYGTTNYGYTF. The chain is built from TRBV6-1 and TRBJ1-2; D possibly corresponds to TRBD1 (6 bases). CDR1 and CDR2 from the germline V gene are MNHNS and SASEGT. This CDR3 region has 15 residues. V lost 2 bases and J 0 bases, leaving 10 bases between the germline ends.

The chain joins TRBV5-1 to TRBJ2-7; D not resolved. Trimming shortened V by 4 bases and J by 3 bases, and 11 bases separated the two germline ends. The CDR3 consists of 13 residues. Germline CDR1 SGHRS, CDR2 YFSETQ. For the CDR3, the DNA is TGCGCCAGCAGCGCCAGACTGAACTACGAGCAGTACTTC. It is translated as CASSARLNYEQYF.

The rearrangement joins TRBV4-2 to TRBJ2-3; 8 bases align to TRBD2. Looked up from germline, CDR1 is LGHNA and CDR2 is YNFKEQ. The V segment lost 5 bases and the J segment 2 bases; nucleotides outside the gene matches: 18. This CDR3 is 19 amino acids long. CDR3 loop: CASSISVDSGVAITDTQYF. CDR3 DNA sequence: TGTGCCAGCAGCATAAGTGTGGATAGCGGGGTTGCTATCACAGATACGCAGTATTTT.

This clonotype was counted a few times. The CDR3 spells CAIALDYSNEQYF. Here the CDR3 DNA reads TGTGCCATCGCTCTGGACTACTCGAACGAGCAGTACTTC. V usage is TRBV10-3 and J usage is TRBJ2-7; D might be TRBD2 (6 bases). Trimming cost V 8 bases and J 5 bases, with 16 bases left between them. Germline assignment: CDR1 ENHRY and CDR2 SYGVKD. CDR3 length: 13 amino acids.

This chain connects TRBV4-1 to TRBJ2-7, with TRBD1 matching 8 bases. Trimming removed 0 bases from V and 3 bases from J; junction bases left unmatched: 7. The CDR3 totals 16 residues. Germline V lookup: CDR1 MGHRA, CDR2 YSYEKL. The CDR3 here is CASSQDLGDRGYEQYF. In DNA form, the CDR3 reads TGCGCCAGCAGCCAAGATCTAGGAGACAGGGGCTACGAGCAGTACTTC.

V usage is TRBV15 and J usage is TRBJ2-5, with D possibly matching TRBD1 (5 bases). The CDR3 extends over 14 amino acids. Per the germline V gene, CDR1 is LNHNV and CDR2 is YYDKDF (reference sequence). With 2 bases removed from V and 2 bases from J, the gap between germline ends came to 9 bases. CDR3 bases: TGTGCCACCAGCAGAAGGGGCAGACAAGAGACCCAGTACTTC. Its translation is CATSRRGRQETQYF.

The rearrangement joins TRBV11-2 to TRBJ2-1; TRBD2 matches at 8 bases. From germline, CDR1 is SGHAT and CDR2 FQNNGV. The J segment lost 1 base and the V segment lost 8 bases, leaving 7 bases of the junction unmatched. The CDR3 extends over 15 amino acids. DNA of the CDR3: TGTGCCAGCCTCCGGGTAGCGGGGTCCTACAATGAGCAGTTCTTC. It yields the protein CASLRVAGSYNEQFF.

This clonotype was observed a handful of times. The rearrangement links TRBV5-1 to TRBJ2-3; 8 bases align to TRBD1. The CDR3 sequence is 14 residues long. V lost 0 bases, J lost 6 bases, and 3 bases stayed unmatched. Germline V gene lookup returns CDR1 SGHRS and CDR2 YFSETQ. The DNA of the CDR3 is TGCGCCAGCAGCTTGGGACAGGGGTTGGATACGCAGTATTTT. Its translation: CASSLGQGLDTQYF.

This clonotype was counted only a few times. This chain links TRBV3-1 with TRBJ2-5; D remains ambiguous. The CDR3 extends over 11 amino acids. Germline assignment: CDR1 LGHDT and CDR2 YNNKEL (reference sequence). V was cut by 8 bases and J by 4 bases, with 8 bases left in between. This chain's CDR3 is CASGYRETQYF. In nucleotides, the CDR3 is TGTGCCAGCGGCTACCGAGAGACCCAGTACTTC.

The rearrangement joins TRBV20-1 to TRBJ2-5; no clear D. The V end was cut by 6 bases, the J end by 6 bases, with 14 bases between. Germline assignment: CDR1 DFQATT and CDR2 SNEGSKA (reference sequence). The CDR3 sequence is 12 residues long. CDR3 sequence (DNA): TGCAGTGCCGGAACCACAAAAAAGACCCAGTACTTC. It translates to CSAGTTKKTQYF.

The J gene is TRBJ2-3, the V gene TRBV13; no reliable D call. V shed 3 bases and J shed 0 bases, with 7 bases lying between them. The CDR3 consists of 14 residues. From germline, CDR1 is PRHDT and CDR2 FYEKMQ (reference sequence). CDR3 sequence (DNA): TGTGCCAGCAGCTTGCCCGCTAGCACAGATACGCAGTATTTT. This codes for CASSLPASTDTQYF.

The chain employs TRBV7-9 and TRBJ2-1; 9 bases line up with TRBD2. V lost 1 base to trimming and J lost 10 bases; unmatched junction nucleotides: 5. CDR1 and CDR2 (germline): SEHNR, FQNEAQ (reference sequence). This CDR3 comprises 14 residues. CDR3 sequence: CASSLGTSVREQFF. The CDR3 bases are TGTGCCAGCAGCTTAGGGACTAGCGTGCGGGAGCAGTTCTTC.

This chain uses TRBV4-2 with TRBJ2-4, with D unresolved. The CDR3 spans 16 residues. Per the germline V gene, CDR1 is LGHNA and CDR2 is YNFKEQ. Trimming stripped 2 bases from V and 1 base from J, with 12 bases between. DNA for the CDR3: TGTGCCAGCAGCCAACCCGCCCTCGAGGCCAAAAACATTCAGTACTTC. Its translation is CASSQPALEAKNIQYF.

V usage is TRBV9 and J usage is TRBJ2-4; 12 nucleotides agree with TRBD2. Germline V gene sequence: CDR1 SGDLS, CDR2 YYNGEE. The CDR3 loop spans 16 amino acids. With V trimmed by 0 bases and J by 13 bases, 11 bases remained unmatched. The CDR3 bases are TGTGCCAGCAGCGTAGGGGCTAGCGGGAGGGCCGTTGAGCAGTACTTC. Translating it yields CASSVGASGRAVEQYF.

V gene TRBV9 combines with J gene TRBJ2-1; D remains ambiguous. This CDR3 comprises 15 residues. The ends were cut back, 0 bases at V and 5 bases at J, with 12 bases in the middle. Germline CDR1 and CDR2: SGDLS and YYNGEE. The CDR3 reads CASSVGAGINNEQFF. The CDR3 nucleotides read TGTGCCAGCAGCGTAGGTGCAGGAATAAACAATGAGCAGTTCTTC.

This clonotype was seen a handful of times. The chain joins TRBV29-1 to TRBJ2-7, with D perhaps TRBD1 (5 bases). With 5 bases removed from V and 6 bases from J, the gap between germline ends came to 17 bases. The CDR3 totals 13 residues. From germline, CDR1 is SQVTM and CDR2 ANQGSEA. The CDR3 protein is CSVSSRALSEQYF. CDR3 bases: TGCAGCGTTTCGTCCAGGGCTCTAAGCGAGCAGTACTTC.

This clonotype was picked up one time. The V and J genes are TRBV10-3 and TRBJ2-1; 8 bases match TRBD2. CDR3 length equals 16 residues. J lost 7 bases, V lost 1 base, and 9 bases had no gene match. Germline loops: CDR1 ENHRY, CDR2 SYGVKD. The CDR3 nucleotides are TGTGCCATCAGTGAGTGGGGCAGCGGGAGCGGGAATGAGCAGTTCTTC. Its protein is CAISEWGSGSGNEQFF.

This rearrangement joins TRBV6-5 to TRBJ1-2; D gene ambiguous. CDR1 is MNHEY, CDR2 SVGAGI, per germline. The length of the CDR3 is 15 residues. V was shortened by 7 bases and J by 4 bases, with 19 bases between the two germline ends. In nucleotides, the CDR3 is TGTGCCAGCATACCCCAGCCCTCCTTAGGCTATGGCTACACCTTC. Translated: CASIPQPSLGYGYTF.